This record covers a single T cell receptor beta chain. CDR1 is SGHDT and CDR2 is YYEEEE in the germline V gene. V was pared by 1 base and J by 1 base, with 17 bases between. CDR3 size: 17 residues. Some clones are missing from TCRdb's copy, which holds only in-frame ones; the method was immunoSEQ multiplex PCR. This table holds tens of thousands of clones, 88% found once. The sample is drawn from a study of T cell changes during pregnancy in multiple sclerosis. The sample in question was CD4+ T cells from peripheral blood mononuclear cells, obtained in the first trimester of pregnancy. The TCR originated in a female donor in good health, enrolled as a control in a pregnancy study. This chain joins TRBV5-6 and TRBJ1-1; D ambiguous. This chain's CDR3 is CASSLRGGYGSNTEAFF. Here the CDR3 DNA reads TGTGCCAGCAGCTTGAGAGGAGGGTACGGATCGAACACTGAAGCTTTCTTT. The full variable domain, rest sourced from reference TRBV5-6 and TRBJ1-1, is DAGVTQSPTHLIKTRGQQVTLRCSPKSGHDTVSWYQQALGQGPQFIFQYYEEEERQRGNFPDRFSGHQFPNYSSELNVNALLLGDSALYLCASSLRGGYGSNTEAFFGQGTRLTVV.